Given below is one T cell receptor (beta chain) in context. The antigen is undetermined. The sample has other DNA sequences that encode this CDR3 too. It was healthy bone marrow donors who served as donors. These data are taken from a study of cytomegalovirus exposure and HLA in healthy donors. Overall study findings and caveats: A classifier reportedly called cytomegalovirus status with high sensitivity and specificity. Analyses of presence and absence presupposed an approximately uniform sequencing depth across donors. In an earlier analysis, productive rearrangement rates for most beta V segments clustered near 87% or 30%.

13 Jbeta primers and 60 Vbeta primers were used for the PCR. Profiling relied on immunoSEQ multiplex PCR, and the TCRdb table lists in-frame clones only, not all of them. The sample lists 90,000 to 100,000 clones, around 84% occurring once. Germline CDR1 is MGHRA and CDR2 is YSYEKL. The germline V and J ends were trimmed by 2 bases and 3 bases, with 7 bases remaining between them. The CDR3 spans 14 residues. The clonotype originates from a young man in good health and CMV-seronegative. The sequencing input was PBMCs. The V gene is TRBV4-1, the J gene TRBJ1-4; D ambiguous. The CDR3 DNA follows: TGCGCCAGCAGCCAACTCGGTTCTAATGAAAAACTGTTTTTT. Its protein is CASSQLGSNEKLFF.